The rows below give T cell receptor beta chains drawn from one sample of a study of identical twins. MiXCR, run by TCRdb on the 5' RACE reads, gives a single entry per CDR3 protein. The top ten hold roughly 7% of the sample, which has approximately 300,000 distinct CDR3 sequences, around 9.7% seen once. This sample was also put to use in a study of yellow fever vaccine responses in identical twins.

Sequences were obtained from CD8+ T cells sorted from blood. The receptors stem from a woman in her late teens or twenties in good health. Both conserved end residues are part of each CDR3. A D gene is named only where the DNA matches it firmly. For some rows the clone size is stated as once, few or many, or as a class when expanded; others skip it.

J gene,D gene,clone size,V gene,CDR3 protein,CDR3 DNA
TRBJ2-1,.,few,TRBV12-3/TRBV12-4,CASSFGQIEVYNEQFF,TGTGCCAGCAGTTTTGGACAGATTGAGGTCTACAATGAGCAGTTCTTC
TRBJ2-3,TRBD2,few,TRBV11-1,CASSSPTSGGAISSTDTQYF,TGTGCCAGCAGCTCCCCGACTAGCGGGGGGGCTATTTCTAGCACAGATACGCAGTATTTT
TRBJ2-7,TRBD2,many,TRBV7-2,CASSFPTSGTYEQYF,TGTGCCAGCAGCTTTCCGACTAGCGGCACCTACGAGCAGTACTTC
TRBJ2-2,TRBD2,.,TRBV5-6,CASSSGTSGPGELFF,TGTGCCAGCAGCTCCGGGACTAGCGGCCCCGGGGAGCTGTTTTTT
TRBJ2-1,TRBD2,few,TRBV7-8,CASSFGLAGDLEQFF,TGTGCCAGCAGCTTCGGACTAGCGGGAGATCTTGAGCAGTTCTTC
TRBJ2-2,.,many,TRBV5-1,CASRLKGAGELFF,TGCGCCAGCCGACTTAAGGGCGCCGGGGAGCTGTTTTTT
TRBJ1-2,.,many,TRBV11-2,CASSLRGDGYTF,TGTGCCAGCAGCTTACGGGGTGATGGCTACACCTTC
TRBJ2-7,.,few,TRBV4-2,CASSQEALLAFSSYEQYF,TGTGCCAGCAGCCAAGAAGCCCTTTTGGCCTTCAGCTCCTACGAGCAGTACTTC
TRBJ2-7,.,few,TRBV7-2,CASSSPGAYEQYF,TGTGCCAGCAGCTCGCCAGGGGCCTACGAGCAGTACTTC
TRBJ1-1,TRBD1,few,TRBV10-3,CAISEPGQANTEAFF,TGTGCCATCAGTGAGCCCGGACAGGCGAACACTGAAGCTTTCTTT
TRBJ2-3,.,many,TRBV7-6,CASGDLLIDTQYF,TGTGCCAGCGGCGATTTGCTGATTGATACGCAGTATTTT
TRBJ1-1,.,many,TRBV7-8,CASSFLGHPLNTEAFF,TGTGCCAGCAGCTTCCTAGGGCATCCTTTGAACACTGAAGCTTTCTTT